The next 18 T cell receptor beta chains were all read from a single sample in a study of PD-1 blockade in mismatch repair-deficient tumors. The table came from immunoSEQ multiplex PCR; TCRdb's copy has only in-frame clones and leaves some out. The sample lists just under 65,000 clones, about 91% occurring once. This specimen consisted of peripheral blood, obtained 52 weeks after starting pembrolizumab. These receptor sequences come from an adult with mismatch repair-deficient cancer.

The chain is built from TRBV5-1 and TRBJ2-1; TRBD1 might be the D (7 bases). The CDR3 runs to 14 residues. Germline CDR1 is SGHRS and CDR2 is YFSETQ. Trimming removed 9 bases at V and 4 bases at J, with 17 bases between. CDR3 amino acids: CATSPGGWYNEQFF. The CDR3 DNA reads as TGCGCCACCAGTCCAGGGGGGTGGTACAATGAGCAGTTCTTC.

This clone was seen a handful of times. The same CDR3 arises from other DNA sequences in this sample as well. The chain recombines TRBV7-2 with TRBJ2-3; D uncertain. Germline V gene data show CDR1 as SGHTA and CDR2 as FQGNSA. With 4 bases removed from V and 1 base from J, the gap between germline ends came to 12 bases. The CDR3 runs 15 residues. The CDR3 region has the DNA TGTGCCAGCAGCTACCCTACACCAGGCACAGATACGCAGTATTTT. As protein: CASSYPTPGTDTQYF.

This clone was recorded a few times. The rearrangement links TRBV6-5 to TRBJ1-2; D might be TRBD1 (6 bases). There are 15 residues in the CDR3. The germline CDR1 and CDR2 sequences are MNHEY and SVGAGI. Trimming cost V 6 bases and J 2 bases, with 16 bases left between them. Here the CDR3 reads CASSPIGTLNYGYTF. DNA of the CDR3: TGTGCCAGCAGCCCCATTGGGACACTCAACTATGGCTACACCTTC.

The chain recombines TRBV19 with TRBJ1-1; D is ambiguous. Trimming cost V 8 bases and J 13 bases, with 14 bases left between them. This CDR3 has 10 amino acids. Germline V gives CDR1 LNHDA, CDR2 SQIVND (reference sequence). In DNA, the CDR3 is TGTGCCAGTGGCACGGTCGCAGGTTTCTTT. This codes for CASGTVAGFF.

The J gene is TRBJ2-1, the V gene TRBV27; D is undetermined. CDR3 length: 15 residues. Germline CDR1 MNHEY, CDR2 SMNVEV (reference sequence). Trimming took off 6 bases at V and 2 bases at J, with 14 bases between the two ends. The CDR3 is CASRLGGFTYNEQFF. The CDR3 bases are TGTGCCAGCAGATTGGGCGGTTTTACCTACAATGAGCAGTTCTTC.

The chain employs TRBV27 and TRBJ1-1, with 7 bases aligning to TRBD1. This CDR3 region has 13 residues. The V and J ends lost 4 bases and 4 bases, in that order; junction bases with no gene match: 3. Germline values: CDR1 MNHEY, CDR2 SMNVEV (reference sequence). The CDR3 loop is CASSSNRGTEAFF. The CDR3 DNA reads TGTGCCAGCAGTTCCAACAGGGGCACTGAAGCTTTCTTT.

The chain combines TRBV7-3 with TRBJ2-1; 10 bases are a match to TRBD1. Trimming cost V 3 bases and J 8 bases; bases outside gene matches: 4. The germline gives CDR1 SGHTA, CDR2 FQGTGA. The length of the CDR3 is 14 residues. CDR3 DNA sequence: TGTGCCAGCAGCTTCCGACAGGGGGCCGATGAGCAGTTCTTC. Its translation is CASSFRQGADEQFF.

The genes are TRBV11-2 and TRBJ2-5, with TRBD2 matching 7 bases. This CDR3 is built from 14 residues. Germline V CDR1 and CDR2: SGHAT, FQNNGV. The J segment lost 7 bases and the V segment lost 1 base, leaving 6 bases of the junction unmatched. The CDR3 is CASSLAKGGGTQYF. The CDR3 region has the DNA TGTGCCAGCAGCTTAGCTAAGGGCGGGGGGACCCAGTACTTC.

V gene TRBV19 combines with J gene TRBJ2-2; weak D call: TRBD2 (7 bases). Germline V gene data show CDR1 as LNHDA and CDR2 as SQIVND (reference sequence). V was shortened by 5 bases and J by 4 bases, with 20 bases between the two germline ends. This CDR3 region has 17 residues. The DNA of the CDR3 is TGTGCCAGTAGTCCCCGGGGAGGGGGACTTACCACCGGGGAGCTGTTTTTT. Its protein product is CASSPRGGGLTTGELFF.

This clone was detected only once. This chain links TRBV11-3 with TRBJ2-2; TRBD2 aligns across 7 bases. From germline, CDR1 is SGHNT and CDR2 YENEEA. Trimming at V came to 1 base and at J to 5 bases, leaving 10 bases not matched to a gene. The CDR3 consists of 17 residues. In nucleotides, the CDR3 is TGTGCCAGCAGCTTAGCGGGCGGGAGATACATAACCGGGGAGCTGTTTTTT. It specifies CASSLAGGRYITGELFF.

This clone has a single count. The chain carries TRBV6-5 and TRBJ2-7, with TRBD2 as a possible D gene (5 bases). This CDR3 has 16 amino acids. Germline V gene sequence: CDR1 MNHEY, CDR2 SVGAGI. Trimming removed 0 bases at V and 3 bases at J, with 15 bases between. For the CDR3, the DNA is TGTGCCAGCAGTTACTCGACTGGGAGTAGAATCTACGAGCAGTACTTC. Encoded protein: CASSYSTGSRIYEQYF.

CDR3 loop: CASSQAASGSYEQYF. For the CDR3, the DNA is TGCGCCAGCAGCCAGGCTGCCAGCGGAAGCTACGAGCAGTACTTC. This sequence joins TRBV4-3 and TRBJ2-7; perhaps TRBD2 as D (5 bases). V was pared by 3 bases and J by 3 bases, with 15 bases between. Per the germline V gene, CDR1 is LGHNA and CDR2 is YSLEER. The CDR3 is made up of 15 amino acids.

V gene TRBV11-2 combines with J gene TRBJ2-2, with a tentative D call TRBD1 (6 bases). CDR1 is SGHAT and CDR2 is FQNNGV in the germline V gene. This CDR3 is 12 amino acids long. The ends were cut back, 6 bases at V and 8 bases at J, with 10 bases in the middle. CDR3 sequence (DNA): TGTGCCAGCAGATACAGGGATGGGGAGCTGTTTTTT. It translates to CASRYRDGELFF.

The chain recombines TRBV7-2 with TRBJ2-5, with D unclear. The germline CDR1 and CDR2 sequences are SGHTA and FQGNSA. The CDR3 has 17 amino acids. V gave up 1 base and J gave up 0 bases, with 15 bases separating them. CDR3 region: CASSLVPLVSDQETQYF. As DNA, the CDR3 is TGTGCCAGCAGCTTAGTCCCTCTAGTCTCTGACCAAGAGACCCAGTACTTC.

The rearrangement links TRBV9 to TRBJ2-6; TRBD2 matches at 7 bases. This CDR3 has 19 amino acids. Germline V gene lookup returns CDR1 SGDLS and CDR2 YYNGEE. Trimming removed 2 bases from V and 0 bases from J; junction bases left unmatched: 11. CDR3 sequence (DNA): TGTGCCAGCAGCGTCAGTCTGGGAGGGCCCCGCTCTGGGGCCAACGTCCTGACTTTC. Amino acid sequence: CASSVSLGGPRSGANVLTF.

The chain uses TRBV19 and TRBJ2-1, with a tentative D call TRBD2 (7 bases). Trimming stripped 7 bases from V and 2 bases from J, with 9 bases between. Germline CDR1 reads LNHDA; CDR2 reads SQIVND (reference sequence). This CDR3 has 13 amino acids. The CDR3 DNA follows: TGTGCCAGTAAGGGGGGGCCCTACAATGAGCAGTTCTTC. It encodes CASKGGPYNEQFF.

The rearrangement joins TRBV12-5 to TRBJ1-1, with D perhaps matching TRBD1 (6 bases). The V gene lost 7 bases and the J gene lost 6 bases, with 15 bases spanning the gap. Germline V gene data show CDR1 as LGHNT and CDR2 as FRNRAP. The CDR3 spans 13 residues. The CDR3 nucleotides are TGTGCTAGTGCTCCGGACAGAGGTGCTGAAGCTTTCTTT. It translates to CASAPDRGAEAFF.

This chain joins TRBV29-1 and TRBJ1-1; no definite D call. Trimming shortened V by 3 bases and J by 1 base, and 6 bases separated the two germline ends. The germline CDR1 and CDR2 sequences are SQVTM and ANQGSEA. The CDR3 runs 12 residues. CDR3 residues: CSVDERNTEAFF. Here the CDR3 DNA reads TGCAGCGTTGATGAGAGGAACACTGAAGCTTTCTTT.